This is a list of T cell receptor beta chains from one sample in a study of T cell changes during pregnancy in multiple sclerosis. TCRdb's copy holds only in-frame clones and misses some; the assay was immunoSEQ multiplex PCR. The sample comprises around 25,000 clones, 90% of which are singletons, and roughly a tenth rests with the top ten. Sample: CD8+ T cells from peripheral blood mononuclear cells, taken in the third trimester of pregnancy. These TCRs come from a female donor in good health, enrolled as a control in a pregnancy study. CDR3s include the opening cysteine and the closing phenylalanine or tryptophan. A D gene is named only where the DNA matches it firmly. Some rows have no size entry. The others give once, few or many, or a class for an expanded clone.

J gene: TRBJ2-5
D gene: NA
V gene: TRBV6-4
clone size: NA
CDR3 protein: CASSRGPEETQYF
CDR3 DNA: TGTGCCAGCAGCCGAGGCCCAGAAGAGACCCAGTACTTC

J gene: TRBJ2-1
D gene: NA
V gene: TRBV6-4
clone size: NA
CDR3 protein: CASGGGNSYNEQFF
CDR3 DNA: TGTGCCAGCGGCGGCGGCAACTCCTACAATGAGCAGTTCTTC

J gene: TRBJ1-5
D gene: TRBD1
V gene: TRBV19
clone size: NA
CDR3 protein: CASRGTGFHQPQHF
CDR3 DNA: TGTGCCAGTAGAGGGACAGGGTTCCATCAGCCCCAGCATTTT

J gene: TRBJ2-7
D gene: NA
V gene: TRBV14
clone size: once
CDR3 protein: CASAPGSSYEQYF
CDR3 DNA: TGTGCCAGCGCGCCAGGCAGTTCCTACGAGCAGTACTTC

J gene: TRBJ2-6
D gene: TRBD1
V gene: TRBV28
clone size: NA
CDR3 protein: CASSTGDNEANVLTF
CDR3 DNA: TGTGCCAGCAGCACAGGGGACAACGAGGCCAACGTCCTGACTTTC

J gene: TRBJ2-5
D gene: NA
V gene: TRBV28
clone size: few
CDR3 protein: CASSNGAKYQETQYF
CDR3 DNA: TGTGCCAGCTCGAATGGGGCTAAATACCAAGAGACCCAGTACTTC

J gene: TRBJ1-2
D gene: TRBD1
V gene: TRBV6-1
clone size: NA
CDR3 protein: CASEWTGAYSYTF
CDR3 DNA: TGTGCCAGTGAATGGACAGGGGCCTATAGCTACACCTTC

J gene: TRBJ2-7
D gene: TRBD1
V gene: TRBV6-1
clone size: NA
CDR3 protein: CASSEVGTESYEQYF
CDR3 DNA: TGTGCCAGCAGTGAAGTGGGGACAGAATCCTACGAGCAGTACTTC

J gene: TRBJ2-7
D gene: TRBD2
V gene: TRBV7-9
clone size: NA
CDR3 protein: CASSYGLAGLLSYEQYF
CDR3 DNA: TGTGCCAGCAGTTATGGACTAGCGGGATTGCTCTCCTACGAGCAGTACTTC

J gene: TRBJ2-2
D gene: NA
V gene: TRBV27
clone size: NA
CDR3 protein: CASTIGAVNTGELFF
CDR3 DNA: TGTGCCAGCACAATCGGAGCAGTGAACACCGGGGAGCTGTTTTTT

J gene: TRBJ2-3
D gene: TRBD2
V gene: TRBV13
clone size: NA
CDR3 protein: CASSLGTSGRTDTQYF
CDR3 DNA: TGTGCCAGCAGCTTAGGGACTAGCGGGAGAACAGATACGCAGTATTTT

J gene: TRBJ1-4
D gene: NA
V gene: TRBV6-1
clone size: NA
CDR3 protein: CASSEARAYLSPDNEKLFF
CDR3 DNA: TGTGCCAGCAGTGAAGCGAGAGCGTACCTCTCCCCAGATAATGAAAAACTGTTTTTT

J gene: TRBJ2-1
D gene: TRBD1
V gene: TRBV6-1
clone size: NA
CDR3 protein: CASSETGEPYNEQFF
CDR3 DNA: TGTGCCAGCAGTGAAACAGGGGAGCCCTACAATGAGCAGTTCTTC

J gene: TRBJ2-5
D gene: NA
V gene: TRBV18
clone size: NA
CDR3 protein: CASSEEDGTQYF
CDR3 DNA: TGTGCCAGCTCAGAGGAGGACGGGACCCAGTACTTC

J gene: TRBJ1-2
D gene: TRBD1
V gene: TRBV19
clone size: NA
CDR3 protein: CASFSSDRRGYGYTF
CDR3 DNA: TGTGCCAGTTTTTCCTCGGACAGGAGAGGGTATGGCTACACCTTC

J gene: TRBJ2-7
D gene: TRBD1
V gene: TRBV27
clone size: once
CDR3 protein: CASKPDRGYEQYF
CDR3 DNA: TGTGCCAGCAAACCCGACAGGGGCTACGAGCAGTACTTC

J gene: TRBJ2-7
D gene: NA
V gene: TRBV7-9
clone size: NA
CDR3 protein: CASNQDLTYEQYF
CDR3 DNA: TGTGCCAGCAACCAGGACTTAACCTACGAGCAGTACTTC

J gene: TRBJ2-7
D gene: TRBD2
V gene: TRBV10-3
clone size: NA
CDR3 protein: CAISEAGTSAYEQYF
CDR3 DNA: TGTGCCATCAGCGAAGCCGGGACTAGCGCGTACGAGCAGTACTTC

J gene: TRBJ2-5
D gene: TRBD2
V gene: TRBV7-9
clone size: NA
CDR3 protein: CASSFSTSGSEETQYF
CDR3 DNA: TGTGCCAGCAGCTTTTCTACTAGCGGAAGTGAAGAGACCCAGTACTTC

J gene: TRBJ2-7
D gene: NA
V gene: TRBV5-4
clone size: NA
CDR3 protein: CASSFRGISYEQYF
CDR3 DNA: TGTGCCAGCAGCTTTAGGGGGATCTCCTACGAGCAGTACTTC

J gene: TRBJ1-1
D gene: TRBD1
V gene: TRBV6-5
clone size: NA
CDR3 protein: CASSSYQGGTEAFF
CDR3 DNA: TGTGCCAGCAGTTCGTATCAGGGGGGTACTGAAGCTTTCTTT

J gene: TRBJ1-2
D gene: TRBD1
V gene: TRBV5-6
clone size: NA
CDR3 protein: CASLGEGTGDSYGYTF
CDR3 DNA: TGTGCCAGCCTCGGAGAAGGGACAGGGGATTCCTATGGCTACACCTTC

J gene: TRBJ1-4
D gene: NA
V gene: TRBV19
clone size: NA
CDR3 protein: CASRVAGTNEKLFF
CDR3 DNA: TGTGCCAGTAGGGTCGCGGGGACTAATGAAAAACTGTTTTTT

J gene: TRBJ2-4
D gene: TRBD2
V gene: TRBV7-2
clone size: NA
CDR3 protein: CASSLASGRLENIQYF
CDR3 DNA: TGTGCCAGCAGCTTAGCTAGCGGGAGGCTTGAAAACATTCAGTACTTC

J gene: TRBJ2-5
D gene: TRBD2
V gene: TRBV20-1
clone size: NA
CDR3 protein: CSVAGWETQYF
CDR3 DNA: TGCAGTGTAGCGGGTTGGGAGACCCAGTACTTC

J gene: TRBJ2-5
D gene: NA
V gene: TRBV2
clone size: NA
CDR3 protein: CASSDYWGEETQYF
CDR3 DNA: TGTGCCAGCAGTGATTATTGGGGGGAAGAGACCCAGTACTTC

J gene: TRBJ1-4
D gene: TRBD1
V gene: TRBV27
clone size: NA
CDR3 protein: CASSLSQGAGEKLFF
CDR3 DNA: TGTGCCAGCAGTTTATCTCAGGGGGCGGGTGAAAAACTGTTTTTT

J gene: TRBJ2-2
D gene: NA
V gene: TRBV6-5
clone size: NA
CDR3 protein: CASRGRGDTGELFF
CDR3 DNA: TGTGCCAGCAGGGGGAGGGGGGACACCGGGGAGCTGTTTTTT

J gene: TRBJ2-7
D gene: TRBD1
V gene: TRBV7-9
clone size: NA
CDR3 protein: CASSYDRGAYEQYF
CDR3 DNA: TGTGCCAGCAGCTATGACAGGGGGGCCTACGAGCAGTACTTC

J gene: TRBJ2-3
D gene: NA
V gene: TRBV27
clone size: NA
CDR3 protein: CASSGQGSHTQYF
CDR3 DNA: TGTGCCAGCAGTGGGCAGGGCTCACATACGCAGTATTTT